This T cell receptor (beta chain) was observed in a study of memory CD4+ T cells and cytomegalovirus serostatus. Across the study: This sample comes from healthy Belgian adults, 9 CMV seropositive, 20 to 25 seronegative.

The assay was immunoSEQ multiplex PCR, and TCRdb's table has in-frame clones only and misses some. The sample lists 40,000 to 55,000 clones, roughly four fifths occurring once. The length of the CDR3 is 12 residues. With 4 bases removed from V and 4 bases from J, the gap between germline ends came to 8 bases. Germline lookup yields CDR1 SGHTA and CDR2 FQGNSA. The sort gate was single viable CD3+CD4+CD8-CD45RO+ cells for memory CD4+ T cells. After thawing, CD4+ T cells were positively selected. The sample consisted of memory CD4+ T cells from blood. This chain links TRBV7-2 with TRBJ2-7, with unresolved D. The receptor was isolated from an adult in good health and CMV-seropositive. Here the CDR3 DNA reads TGTGCCAGCAGCTCCGCTGGATACGAGCAGTACTTC. Encoded protein: CASSSAGYEQYF.